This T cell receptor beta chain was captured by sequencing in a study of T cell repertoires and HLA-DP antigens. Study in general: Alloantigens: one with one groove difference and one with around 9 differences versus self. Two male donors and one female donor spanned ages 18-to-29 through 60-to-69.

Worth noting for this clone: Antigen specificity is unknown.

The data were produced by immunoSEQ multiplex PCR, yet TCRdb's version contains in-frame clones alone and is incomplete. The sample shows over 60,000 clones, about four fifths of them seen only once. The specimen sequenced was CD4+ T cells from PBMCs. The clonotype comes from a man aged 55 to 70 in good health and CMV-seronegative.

CDR3 protein: CASSLVTGADGELFF. The CDR3 DNA follows: TGCGCCAGCAGCTTGGTGACAGGGGCGGACGGGGAGCTGTTTTTT. The chain links TRBV5-1 to TRBJ2-2; 8 bases fit TRBD1. The germline V gene encodes CDR1 SGHRS and CDR2 YFSETQ. This CDR3 contains 15 residues. Germline trimming cut 0 bases from V and 7 bases from J; bases unmatched to any gene: 5.